The 8 T cell receptor beta chains below were found in one sample sequenced in a study of Tregs in tolerant kidney transplant recipients. TCRdb keeps only in-frame clones here, not all; method: immunoSEQ multiplex PCR. The data contain approximately 82,000 clones, 93% of them singletons. Related graft donors supplied nonmyeloablative bone marrow transplants, and mixed chimerism was transient. The material was CD4+ T cells from blood (PBMCs), obtained 12 months after the transplant. These receptors were obtained from a human patient who received a combined kidney and bone marrow transplant. The graft donor may have contributed some T cells.

In this sample, this clone turned up once. This chain links TRBV15 with TRBJ2-3; TRBD2 matches at 9 bases. V was pared by 0 bases and J by 2 bases, with 3 bases of the junction left unmatched. The germline gives CDR1 LNHNV, CDR2 YYDKDF (reference sequence). The length of the CDR3 is 16 residues. CDR3 region: CATSRDLAGVTDTQYF. DNA of the CDR3: TGTGCCACCAGCAGAGATTTAGCGGGAGTCACAGATACGCAGTATTTT.

This chain uses TRBV4-2 with TRBJ2-7; 9 bases fit TRBD2. The germline V gene encodes CDR1 LGHNA and CDR2 YNFKEQ. The CDR3 covers 15 residues. V lost 5 bases and J lost 7; bases outside the gene matches: 12. This CDR3 reads CASSAWSSGDKEQYF. In DNA form, the CDR3 reads TGTGCCAGCAGCGCGTGGTCTAGCGGGGACAAGGAGCAGTACTTC.

The gene calls are TRBV4-3 and TRBJ1-2; TRBD1 might be the D (5 bases). Between the trimmed V and J ends, which lost 1 base and 5 bases, there was a span of 26 bases. Looked up from germline, CDR1 is LGHNA and CDR2 is YSLEER. The CDR3 has 19 residues. CDR3 in amino acids: CASSQGPPGGGSRDYGYTF. CDR3 coding DNA: TGCGCCAGCAGCCAAGGCCCCCCGGGGGGGGGTTCCAGGGATTATGGCTACACCTTC.

The gene calls are TRBV2 and TRBJ2-5; TRBD2 agrees at 7 bases. V trimming: 5 bases; J trimming: 5 bases; junction bases outside the gene matches: 11. The CDR3 is made up of 15 amino acids. Germline V gives CDR1 SNHLY, CDR2 FYNNEI. This CDR3 reads CASSRLVAGVETQYF. The CDR3 nucleotides are TGTGCCAGCAGTCGACTGGTGGCGGGAGTGGAGACCCAGTACTTC.

The genes are TRBV20-1 and TRBJ2-7; no definite D call. The length of the CDR3 is 10 residues. Deletions cut 2 bases from V and 3 bases from J, with 2 bases between. From germline, CDR1 is DFQATT and CDR2 SNEGSKA (reference sequence). The CDR3 coding sequence is TGCAGTGCTAGACACTACGAGCAGTACTTC. Protein: CSARHYEQYF.

The genes are TRBV30 and TRBJ1-1, with D perhaps TRBD1 (6 bases). This CDR3 is 13 amino acids long. CDR1 GTSNPN and CDR2 SVGIG come from the germline V gene (reference sequence). V lost 4 bases to trimming and J lost 6 bases, with 15 bases between them. DNA of the CDR3: TGTGCCTGGAAGGTTGTCTCAGGGGCTGAAGCTTTCTTT. This gives the protein CAWKVVSGAEAFF.

The V and J genes are TRBV15 and TRBJ2-7, with 9 bases that match TRBD2. This CDR3 spans 17 amino acids. Germline values: CDR1 LNHNV, CDR2 YYDKDF (reference sequence). Trimming took 0 bases from V and 2 from J; bases not matched to a gene: 8. The CDR3 sequence: CATSRDPRGLATYEQYF. The DNA of the CDR3 is TGTGCCACCAGCAGAGATCCCCGAGGACTAGCGACCTACGAGCAGTACTTC.

The V and J genes are TRBV5-6 and TRBJ2-2, with TRBD1 matching 9 bases. The germline gives CDR1 SGHDT, CDR2 YYEEEE. The J segment lost 7 bases and the V segment lost 0 bases, leaving 10 bases of the junction unmatched. The CDR3 runs to 17 residues. The CDR3 is CASSLDGWDRAIGELFF. As DNA, the CDR3 is TGTGCCAGCAGCTTGGATGGTTGGGACAGGGCAATCGGGGAGCTGTTTTTT.